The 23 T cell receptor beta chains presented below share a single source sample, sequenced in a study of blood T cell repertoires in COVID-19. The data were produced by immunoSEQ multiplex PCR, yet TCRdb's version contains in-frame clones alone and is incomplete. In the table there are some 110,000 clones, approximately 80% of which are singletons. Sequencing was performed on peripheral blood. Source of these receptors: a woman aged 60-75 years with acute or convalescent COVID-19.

CDR3 bases: TGTGCCGGTCAGGGGTCCTCCGGCCCCGGGGAGCTGTTTTTT. This gives the protein CAGQGSSGPGELFF. The chain couples TRBV2 to TRBJ2-2; TRBD1 is a possible D gene (6 bases). The CDR3 runs to 14 residues. The germline V and J ends were trimmed by 11 bases and 6 bases, with 19 bases remaining between them. Germline loops: CDR1 SNHLY, CDR2 FYNNEI.

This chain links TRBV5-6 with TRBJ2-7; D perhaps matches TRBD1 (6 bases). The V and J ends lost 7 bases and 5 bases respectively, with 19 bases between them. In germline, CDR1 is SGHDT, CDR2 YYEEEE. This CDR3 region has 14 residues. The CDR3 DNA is TGTGCCAGCGGGGTGGTGGGGGCGAAGAACGAGCAGTACTTC. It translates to CASGVVGAKNEQYF. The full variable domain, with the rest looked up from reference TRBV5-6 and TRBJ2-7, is DAGVTQSPTHLIKTRGQQVTLRCSPKSGHDTVSWYQQALGQGPQFIFQYYEEEERQRGNFPDRFSGHQFPNYSSELNVNALLLGDSALYLCASGVVGAKNEQYFGPGTRLTVT.

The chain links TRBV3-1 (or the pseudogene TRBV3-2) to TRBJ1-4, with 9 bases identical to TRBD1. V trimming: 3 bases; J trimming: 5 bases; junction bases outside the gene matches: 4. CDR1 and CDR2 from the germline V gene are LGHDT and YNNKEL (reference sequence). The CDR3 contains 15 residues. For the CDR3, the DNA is TGTGCCAGCAGCCAGGCCGGGACAGGGAATGAAAAACTGTTTTTT. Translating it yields CASSQAGTGNEKLFF.

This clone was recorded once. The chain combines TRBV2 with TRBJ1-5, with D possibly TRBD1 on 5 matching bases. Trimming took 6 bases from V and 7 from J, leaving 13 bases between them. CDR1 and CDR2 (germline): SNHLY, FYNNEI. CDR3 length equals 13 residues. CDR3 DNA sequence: TGTGCCAGCAGGCCAGGGCGTATCCAGCCCCAGCATTTT. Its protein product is CASRPGRIQPQHF.

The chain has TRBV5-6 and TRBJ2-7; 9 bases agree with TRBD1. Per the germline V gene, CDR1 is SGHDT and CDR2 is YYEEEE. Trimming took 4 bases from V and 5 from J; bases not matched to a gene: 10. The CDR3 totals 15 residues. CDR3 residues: CASSLWGQGFHEQYF. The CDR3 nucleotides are TGTGCCAGCAGCCTGTGGGGACAGGGCTTCCACGAGCAGTACTTC.

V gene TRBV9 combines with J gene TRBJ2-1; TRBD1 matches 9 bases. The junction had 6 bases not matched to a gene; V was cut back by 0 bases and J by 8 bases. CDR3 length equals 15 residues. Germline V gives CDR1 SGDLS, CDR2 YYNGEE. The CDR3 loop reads CASSVADRGGDEQFF. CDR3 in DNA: TGTGCCAGCAGCGTAGCGGACAGGGGCGGGGATGAGCAGTTCTTC.

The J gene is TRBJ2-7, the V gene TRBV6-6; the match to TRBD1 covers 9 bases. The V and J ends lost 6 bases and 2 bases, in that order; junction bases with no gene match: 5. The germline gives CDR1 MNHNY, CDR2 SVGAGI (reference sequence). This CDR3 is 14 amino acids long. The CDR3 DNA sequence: TGTGCCAGCAGCGGACAGGGGATGCCCTACGAGCAGTACTTC. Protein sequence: CASSGQGMPYEQYF.

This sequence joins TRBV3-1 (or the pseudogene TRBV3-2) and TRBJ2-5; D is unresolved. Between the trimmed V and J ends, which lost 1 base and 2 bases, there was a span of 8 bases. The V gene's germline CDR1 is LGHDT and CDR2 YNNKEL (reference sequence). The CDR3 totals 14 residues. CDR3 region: CASSQARLQETQYF. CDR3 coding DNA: TGTGCCAGCAGCCAAGCCAGGCTACAAGAGACCCAGTACTTC.

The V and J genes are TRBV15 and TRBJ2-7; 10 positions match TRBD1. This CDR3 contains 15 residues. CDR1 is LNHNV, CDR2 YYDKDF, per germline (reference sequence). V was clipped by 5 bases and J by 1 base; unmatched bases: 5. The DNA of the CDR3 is TGTGCCACCAGCGGAGGACAGGGGGTTTCCTACGAGCAGTACTTC. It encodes CATSGGQGVSYEQYF. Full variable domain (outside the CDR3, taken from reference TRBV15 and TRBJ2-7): DAMVIQNPRYQVTQFGKPVTLSCSQTLNHNVMYWYQQKSSQAPKLLFHYYDKDFNNEADTPDNFQSRRPNTSFCFLDIRSPGLGDTAMYLCATSGGQGVSYEQYFGPGTRLTVT.

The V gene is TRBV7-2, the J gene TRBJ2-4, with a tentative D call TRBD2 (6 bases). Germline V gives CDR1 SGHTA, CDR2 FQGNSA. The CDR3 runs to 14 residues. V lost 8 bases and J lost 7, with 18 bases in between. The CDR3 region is CASSRGGVGNIQYF. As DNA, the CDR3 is TGTGCCAGCTCCCGGGGAGGTGTTGGGAACATTCAGTACTTC. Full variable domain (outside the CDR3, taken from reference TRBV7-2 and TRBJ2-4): GAGVSQSPSNKVTEKGKDVELRCDPISGHTALYWYRQSLGQGLEFLIYFQGNSAPDKSGLPSDRFSAERTGGSVSTLTIQRTQQEDSAVYLCASSRGGVGNIQYFGAGTRLSVL.

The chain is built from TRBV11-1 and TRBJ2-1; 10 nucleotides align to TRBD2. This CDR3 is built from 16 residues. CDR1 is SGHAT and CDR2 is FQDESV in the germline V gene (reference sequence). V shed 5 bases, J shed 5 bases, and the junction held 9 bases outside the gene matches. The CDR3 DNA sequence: TGTGCCAGCAGCCTAACAGCTAGCGGGGGTAACAATGAGCAGTTCTTC. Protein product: CASSLTASGGNNEQFF.

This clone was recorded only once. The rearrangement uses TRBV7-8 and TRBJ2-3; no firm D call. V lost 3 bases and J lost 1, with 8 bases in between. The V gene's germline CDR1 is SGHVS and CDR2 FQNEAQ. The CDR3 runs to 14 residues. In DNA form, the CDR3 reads TGTGCCAGCAGCTTTGGAACAGGCACAGATACGCAGTATTTT. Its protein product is CASSFGTGTDTQYF.

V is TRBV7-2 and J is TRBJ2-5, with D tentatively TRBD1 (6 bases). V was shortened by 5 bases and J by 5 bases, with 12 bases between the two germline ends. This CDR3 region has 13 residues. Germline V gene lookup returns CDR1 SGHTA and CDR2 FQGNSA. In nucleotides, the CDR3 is TGTGCCAGCAGCCAGGGGTTTCAGGAGACCCAGTACTTC. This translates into CASSQGFQETQYF.

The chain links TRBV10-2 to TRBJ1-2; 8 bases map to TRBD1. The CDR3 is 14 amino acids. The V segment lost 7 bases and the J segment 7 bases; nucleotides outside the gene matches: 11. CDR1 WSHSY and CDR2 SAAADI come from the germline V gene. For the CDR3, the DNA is TGCGCCAGCACCACTGGACAGGGCCATGGTGGCTACACCTTC. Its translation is CASTTGQGHGGYTF.

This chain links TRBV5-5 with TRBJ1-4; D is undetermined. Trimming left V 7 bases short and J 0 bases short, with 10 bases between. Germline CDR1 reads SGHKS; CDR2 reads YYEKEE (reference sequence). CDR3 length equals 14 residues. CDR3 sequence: CASAGRATNEKLFF. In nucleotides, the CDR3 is TGTGCCAGCGCTGGTCGAGCAACTAATGAAAAACTGTTTTTT.

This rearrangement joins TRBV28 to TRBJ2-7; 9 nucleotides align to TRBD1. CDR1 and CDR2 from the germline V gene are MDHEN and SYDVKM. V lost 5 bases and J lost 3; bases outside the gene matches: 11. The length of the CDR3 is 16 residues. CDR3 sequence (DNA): TGTGCCAGCAGTCCCGAGTCCGGGACAGGGTACTACGAGCAGTACTTC. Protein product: CASSPESGTGYYEQYF.

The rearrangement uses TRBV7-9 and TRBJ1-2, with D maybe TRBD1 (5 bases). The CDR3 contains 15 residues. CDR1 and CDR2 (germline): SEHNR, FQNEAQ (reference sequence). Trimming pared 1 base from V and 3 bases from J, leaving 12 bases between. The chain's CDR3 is CASSLGAGVDYGYTF. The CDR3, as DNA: TGTGCCAGCAGCTTAGGGGCGGGGGTCGACTATGGCTACACCTTC.

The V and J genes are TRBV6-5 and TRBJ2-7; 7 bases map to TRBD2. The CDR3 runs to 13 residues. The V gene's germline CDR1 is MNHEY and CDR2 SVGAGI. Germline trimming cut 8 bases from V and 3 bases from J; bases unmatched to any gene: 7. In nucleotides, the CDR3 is TGTGCCAGCGGGACCGGGACTAACTACGAGCAGTACTTC. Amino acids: CASGTGTNYEQYF.

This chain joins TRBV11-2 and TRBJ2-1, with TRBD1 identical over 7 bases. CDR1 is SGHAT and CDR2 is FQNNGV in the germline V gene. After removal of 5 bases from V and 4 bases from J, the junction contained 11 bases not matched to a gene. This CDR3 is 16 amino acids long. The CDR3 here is CASSILDRDRYNEQFF. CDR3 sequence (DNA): TGTGCCAGCAGCATACTAGACAGGGATCGGTACAATGAGCAGTTCTTC.

CDR3 region: CASSPSHNGLATQYF. The CDR3 DNA sequence: TGTGCCAGCAGCCCCTCTCATAACGGACTAGCAACGCAGTATTTT. The chain couples TRBV3-1 (or the pseudogene TRBV3-2) to TRBJ2-3; 8 bases agree with TRBD2. The CDR3 sequence is 15 residues long. Germline V lookup: CDR1 LGHDT, CDR2 YNNKEL (reference sequence). Trimming took 4 bases from V and 9 from J; bases not matched to a gene: 12.

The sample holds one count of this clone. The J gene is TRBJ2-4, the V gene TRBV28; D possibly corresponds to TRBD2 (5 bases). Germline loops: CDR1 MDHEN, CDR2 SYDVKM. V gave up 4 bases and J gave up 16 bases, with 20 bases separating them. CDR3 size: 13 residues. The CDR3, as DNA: TGTGCCAGCAGTTCTCCTACGACGGGGAGTGGATACTTC. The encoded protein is CASSSPTTGSGYF.

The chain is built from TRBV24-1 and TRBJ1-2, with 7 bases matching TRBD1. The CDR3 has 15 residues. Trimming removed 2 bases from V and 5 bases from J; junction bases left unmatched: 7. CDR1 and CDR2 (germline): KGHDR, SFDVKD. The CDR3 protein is CATSDSTGVRYGYTF. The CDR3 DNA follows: TGTGCCACCAGTGATTCTACAGGGGTTAGATATGGCTACACCTTC.

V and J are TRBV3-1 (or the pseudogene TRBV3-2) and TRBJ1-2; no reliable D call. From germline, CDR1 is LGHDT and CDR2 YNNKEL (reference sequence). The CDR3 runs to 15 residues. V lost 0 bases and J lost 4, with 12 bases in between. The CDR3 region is CASSQDFTSAYGYTF. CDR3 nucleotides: TGTGCCAGCAGCCAAGATTTTACAAGTGCCTATGGCTACACCTTC.